These T cell receptor beta chains were read from a single sample in a study of technical replicates of blood from a handful of donors. Sequencing was performed with immunoSEQ multiplex PCR; in TCRdb, only in-frame clones are kept and a portion is missing. The profile shows 68,000 or so clones, roughly 92% of them singletons. What was sequenced was T cells isolated from PBMCs. Receptors originate from a human donor in good health. Both conserved end residues are part of each CDR3. Each record gives: CDR3 DNA, CDR3 protein, D gene, J gene, V gene, clone size. The D gene is left open where the match is weak. Clone sizes are given selectively: once, few, many, or a class where the clone is expanded.

CDR3 DNA: TGTGCCAGCAGGGGACTAGCGGCTATCACCGGGGAGCTGTTTTTT
CDR3 protein: CASRGLAAITGELFF
D gene: TRBD2
J gene: TRBJ2-2
V gene: TRBV2
clone size: .

CDR3 DNA: TGCGCCAGCAGCTTGTCCCGCGGGAGTGGGGCAGATACGCAGTATTTT
CDR3 protein: CASSLSRGSGADTQYF
D gene: TRBD2
J gene: TRBJ2-3
V gene: TRBV5-1
clone size: .

CDR3 DNA: TGTGCCAGCAGTGGGACTAGCGGAGGGAGGGGGCAGTTCTTC
CDR3 protein: CASSGTSGGRGQFF
D gene: TRBD2
J gene: TRBJ2-1
V gene: TRBV11-2
clone size: once

CDR3 DNA: TGTGCCAGCAGCCGACGACTCAGCGGGAGAGATGAGCAGTTCTTC
CDR3 protein: CASSRRLSGRDEQFF
D gene: TRBD2
J gene: TRBJ2-1
V gene: TRBV7-4
clone size: .

CDR3 DNA: TGTGCCAGCAGTCTCCGACTAGCGGGAGTTACTGGGGAGCTGTTTTTT
CDR3 protein: CASSLRLAGVTGELFF
D gene: TRBD2
J gene: TRBJ2-2
V gene: TRBV6-6
clone size: .

CDR3 DNA: TGTGCCAGCAGCCGGACGGGGTACTATGGCTACACCTTC
CDR3 protein: CASSRTGYYGYTF
D gene: .
J gene: TRBJ1-2
V gene: TRBV14
clone size: once

CDR3 DNA: TGTGCCAGTAGTATCCTGCGGACTAGCGGGACATTAGCCTACGAGCAGTACTTC
CDR3 protein: CASSILRTSGTLAYEQYF
D gene: TRBD2
J gene: TRBJ2-7
V gene: TRBV19
clone size: .

CDR3 DNA: TGTGCCAGCAGTGAAAAGAGAGGGAATGCTTTCTTT
CDR3 protein: CASSEKRGNAFF
D gene: .
J gene: TRBJ1-1
V gene: TRBV2
clone size: few

CDR3 DNA: TGTGCCAGCAGCGCGACAGCGAACACCGGGGAGCTGTTTTTT
CDR3 protein: CASSATANTGELFF
D gene: .
J gene: TRBJ2-2
V gene: TRBV11-2
clone size: .

CDR3 DNA: TGTGCCAGCAGCCAGGGACAGTTCTATGGCTACACCTTC
CDR3 protein: CASSQGQFYGYTF
D gene: TRBD1
J gene: TRBJ1-2
V gene: TRBV14
clone size: .

CDR3 DNA: TGCGCCAGCAGCGCGGGGACAGGCCATAGCTCCTACGAGCAGTACTTC
CDR3 protein: CASSAGTGHSSYEQYF
D gene: TRBD1
J gene: TRBJ2-7
V gene: TRBV5-1
clone size: .

CDR3 DNA: TGCGCCAGCAGCTTGGCCGTCCGAGATACGCAGTATTTT
CDR3 protein: CASSLAVRDTQYF
D gene: .
J gene: TRBJ2-3
V gene: TRBV5-1
clone size: .

CDR3 DNA: TGTGCCAGCAGCGTAGAGGGGACATCCCAAGAGACCCAGTACTTC
CDR3 protein: CASSVEGTSQETQYF
D gene: .
J gene: TRBJ2-5
V gene: TRBV9
clone size: .

CDR3 DNA: TGTGCTAGTGGTTTGGACACTCAGCCCCAGCATTTT
CDR3 protein: CASGLDTQPQHF
D gene: .
J gene: TRBJ1-5
V gene: TRBV12-5
clone size: .

CDR3 DNA: TGTGCCACCAGCAGAGGACAGCCGAACACTGAAGCTTTCTTT
CDR3 protein: CATSRGQPNTEAFF
D gene: .
J gene: TRBJ1-1
V gene: TRBV15
clone size: .

CDR3 DNA: TGTGCCCGAATGACAGGGTCGGAAGGCTACACCTTC
CDR3 protein: CARMTGSEGYTF
D gene: TRBD1
J gene: TRBJ1-2
V gene: TRBV30
clone size: .

CDR3 DNA: TGTGCCAGCAGCTTACTGGGCAGCCCCTACAATGAGCAGTTCTTC
CDR3 protein: CASSLLGSPYNEQFF
D gene: .
J gene: TRBJ2-1
V gene: TRBV7-9
clone size: .

CDR3 DNA: TGTGCCAGCAAGAAGACAGGGGGGAACGAGCAGTACTTC
CDR3 protein: CASKKTGGNEQYF
D gene: TRBD1
J gene: TRBJ2-7
V gene: TRBV6-5
clone size: .

CDR3 DNA: TGTGCCAGCAGTTTATCGGGGACAGGGAACACTGAAGCTTTCTTT
CDR3 protein: CASSLSGTGNTEAFF
D gene: TRBD1
J gene: TRBJ1-1
V gene: TRBV27
clone size: .

CDR3 DNA: TGTGCCAGCAGCTTAAGGGTGGGACAGGGGTCCGCAGATACGCAGTATTTT
CDR3 protein: CASSLRVGQGSADTQYF
D gene: TRBD1
J gene: TRBJ2-3
V gene: TRBV11-2
clone size: .

CDR3 DNA: TGTGCCACCAGCAGAGATGGGGCCCCCAGTAGCCCCTACGAGCAGTACTTC
CDR3 protein: CATSRDGAPSSPYEQYF
D gene: .
J gene: TRBJ2-7
V gene: TRBV15
clone size: .

CDR3 DNA: TGTGCCAGCAGTTACTCATTAGCGCGGTACCAAGAGACCCAGTACTTC
CDR3 protein: CASSYSLARYQETQYF
D gene: .
J gene: TRBJ2-5
V gene: TRBV6-5
clone size: .

CDR3 DNA: TGTGCCAGCAGCCCACCTGTCAGGACAGATACGCAGTATTTT
CDR3 protein: CASSPPVRTDTQYF
D gene: .
J gene: TRBJ2-3
V gene: TRBV6-1
clone size: .

CDR3 DNA: TGTGCCAGCAGCTTGGGGATAGCGGGGCTCTACGAGCAGTACTTC
CDR3 protein: CASSLGIAGLYEQYF
D gene: TRBD2
J gene: TRBJ2-7
V gene: TRBV5-4
clone size: .

CDR3 DNA: TGTGCCAGCAGCCTCGGACTAGCGGGAGACTACAATGAGCAGTTCTTC
CDR3 protein: CASSLGLAGDYNEQFF
D gene: TRBD2
J gene: TRBJ2-1
V gene: TRBV11-3
clone size: .

CDR3 DNA: TGTGCCAGTAACCGGGACAACCGCAATCAGCCCCAGCATTTT
CDR3 protein: CASNRDNRNQPQHF
D gene: .
J gene: TRBJ1-5
V gene: TRBV19
clone size: .

CDR3 DNA: TGTGCCTGGATGCGGGACAGCCTACCCCAAGAGACCCAGTACTTC
CDR3 protein: CAWMRDSLPQETQYF
D gene: .
J gene: TRBJ2-5
V gene: TRBV30
clone size: .

CDR3 DNA: TGTGCCAGTAGCCGGTGGAACACTGAAGCTTTCTTT
CDR3 protein: CASSRWNTEAFF
D gene: .
J gene: TRBJ1-1
V gene: TRBV19
clone size: .

CDR3 DNA: TGTGCCAGCAGTTCCCTAGGCGAGTATGGCTACACCTTC
CDR3 protein: CASSSLGEYGYTF
D gene: .
J gene: TRBJ1-2
V gene: TRBV6-6
clone size: once

CDR3 DNA: TGTGCCAGCAGTTTGGCGGGAGGGCTTAGAAACATTCAGTACTTC
CDR3 protein: CASSLAGGLRNIQYF
D gene: TRBD2
J gene: TRBJ2-4
V gene: TRBV27
clone size: .

CDR3 DNA: TGTGCCAGCAGTTATGAGCGGGCATACTCCTACAATGAGCAGTTCTTC
CDR3 protein: CASSYERAYSYNEQFF
D gene: .
J gene: TRBJ2-1
V gene: TRBV27
clone size: .

CDR3 DNA: TGTGCCAGCAGCATAGACAGATTGAACACTGAAGCTTTCTTT
CDR3 protein: CASSIDRLNTEAFF
D gene: .
J gene: TRBJ1-1
V gene: TRBV27
clone size: .

CDR3 DNA: TGTGCCAGCAGCTTTGACAGGGCGCTAGATACGCAGTATTTT
CDR3 protein: CASSFDRALDTQYF
D gene: TRBD1
J gene: TRBJ2-3
V gene: TRBV13
clone size: .

CDR3 DNA: TGTGCCAGCTTCTATAGCAATCAGCCCCAGCATTTT
CDR3 protein: CASFYSNQPQHF
D gene: .
J gene: TRBJ1-5
V gene: TRBV28
clone size: .

CDR3 DNA: TGTGCCAGCAGACGGAGACCCGAATCGGGAGGAGAGACCCAGTACTTC
CDR3 protein: CASRRRPESGGETQYF
D gene: TRBD2
J gene: TRBJ2-5
V gene: TRBV7-9
clone size: .

CDR3 DNA: TGTGCCAGCAGCTTAGGGGGACAGTACAATGAGCAGTTCTTC
CDR3 protein: CASSLGGQYNEQFF
D gene: TRBD1
J gene: TRBJ2-1
V gene: TRBV11-2
clone size: .

CDR3 DNA: TGTGCCAGCAGTACGGGACAGAACGTTAACTATGGCTACACCTTC
CDR3 protein: CASSTGQNVNYGYTF
D gene: TRBD1
J gene: TRBJ1-2
V gene: TRBV2
clone size: .

CDR3 DNA: TGTGCCAGCAGCTTAGTAGTAGCCCATGAGACCCAGTACTTC
CDR3 protein: CASSLVVAHETQYF
D gene: .
J gene: TRBJ2-5
V gene: TRBV7-9
clone size: .

CDR3 DNA: TGTGCCAGCATCATCGATAGCGGGAGGGAGGGTGAAGCTTTCTTT
CDR3 protein: CASIIDSGREGEAFF
D gene: .
J gene: TRBJ1-1
V gene: TRBV28
clone size: once

CDR3 DNA: TGTGCCAGCAGTTTCCTCCGAGCCAAGACAGAAGGCTACACCTTC
CDR3 protein: CASSFLRAKTEGYTF
D gene: .
J gene: TRBJ1-2
V gene: TRBV6-5
clone size: .

CDR3 DNA: TGTGCCAGCAGCACCCCGACAGGCCGGTCGCGAGAGCAGTACTTC
CDR3 protein: CASSTPTGRSREQYF
D gene: .
J gene: TRBJ2-7
V gene: TRBV28
clone size: .

CDR3 DNA: TGTGCCAGCAGTTACTCGAACGAAGCTTTTTTT
CDR3 protein: CASSYSNEAFF
D gene: .
J gene: TRBJ1-1
V gene: TRBV6-5
clone size: .